The entry below describes one T cell receptor beta chain. The antigen is unknown. Only in-frame clones appear in the TCRdb table, and some are missing; sequencing was by immunoSEQ multiplex PCR. The data show approximately 160,000 clones, around four fifths seen once. This sample was included in a study of cytomegalovirus exposure and HLA in healthy donors. Study-wide points: Cytomegalovirus association was listed for 164 TCR beta chains. According to a subsequent analysis, TCR clusters identified in the first cohort showed a tendency to co-occur across the 110 or so validation repertoires.

V was pared by 6 bases and J by 3 bases, with 4 bases of the junction left unmatched. Germline loops: CDR1 SEHNR, CDR2 FQNEAQ (reference sequence). The CDR3 is made up of 14 amino acids. This chain uses TRBV7-9 with TRBJ1-2, with 10 nucleotides matching TRBD1. The receptor comes from a man aged 30 to 39 in good health and CMV-seropositive. The sequenced sample was PBMCs. CDR3 amino acids: CASRTGGHDYGYTF. As DNA, the CDR3 is TGTGCCAGCAGGACAGGGGGCCACGACTATGGCTACACCTTC.